The 2 T cell receptor beta chains given below trace back to one sample, sequenced in a study of CD8 T cells in Susac syndrome. cDNA came from around 0.5 to 1 ug RNA primed by random hexamers. MiXCR, run by TCRdb on the immunoSEQ multiplex PCR reads, gives a single entry per CDR3 protein. The repertoire consists of 80,000 or so distinct CDR3 sequences, with roughly 95% occurring once and the leading ten covering roughly 0.5%. Sequencing input: CD8+ T cells from PBMCs. These receptors all come from a human donor with Susac syndrome.

This chain links TRBV13 with TRBJ1-2; D perhaps matches TRBD1 (6 bases). CDR3 length equals 11 residues. Between the trimmed V and J ends, which lost 11 bases and 5 bases, there was a span of 12 bases. Germline V gene sequence: CDR1 PRHDT, CDR2 FYEKMQ (reference sequence). This chain's CDR3 is CAGRTEYGYTF. The CDR3 DNA follows: TGTGCCGGTAGGACAGAATATGGCTACACCTTC.

This chain connects TRBV7-9 to TRBJ2-5, with 9 bases identical to TRBD1. The V gene's germline CDR1 is SEHNR and CDR2 FQNEAQ (reference sequence). The CDR3 consists of 14 residues. V shed 5 bases and J 7 bases; nucleotides not matched to a gene: 8. The CDR3 region has the DNA TGTGCCAGCAGCGGACAGGGGAACAGAGTGACCCAGTACTTC. This gives the protein CASSGQGNRVTQYF.